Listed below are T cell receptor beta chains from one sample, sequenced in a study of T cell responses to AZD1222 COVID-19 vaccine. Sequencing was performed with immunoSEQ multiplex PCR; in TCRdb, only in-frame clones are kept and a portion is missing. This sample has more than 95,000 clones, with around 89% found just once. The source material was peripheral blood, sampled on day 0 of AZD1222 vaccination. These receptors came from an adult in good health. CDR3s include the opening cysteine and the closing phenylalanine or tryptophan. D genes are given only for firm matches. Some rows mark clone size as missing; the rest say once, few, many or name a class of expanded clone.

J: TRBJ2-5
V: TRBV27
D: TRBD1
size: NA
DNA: TGTGCCAGCAGTTTGCAGGGGGCGGGAGAGACCCAGTACTTC
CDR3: CASSLQGAGETQYF

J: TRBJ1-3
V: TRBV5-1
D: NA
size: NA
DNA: TGCGCCAGCAGCTTGGACACGTTGGGAAACACCATATATTTT
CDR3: CASSLDTLGNTIYF

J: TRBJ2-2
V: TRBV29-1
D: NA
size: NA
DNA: TGCAGCGTTGTCGAAGATACGAACACCGGGGAGCTGTTTTTT
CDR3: CSVVEDTNTGELFF

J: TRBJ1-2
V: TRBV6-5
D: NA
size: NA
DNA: TGTGCCAGCAGTTACCCCGGGAACGGCTACACCTTC
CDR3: CASSYPGNGYTF

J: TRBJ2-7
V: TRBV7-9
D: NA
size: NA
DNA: TGTGCCAGCAGGCAGGGGTACGAGCAGTACTTC
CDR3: CASRQGYEQYF

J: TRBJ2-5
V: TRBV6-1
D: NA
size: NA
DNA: TGTGCCAGCAGTGCCCTCTCATTTGCCGGGAGTCAAGAGACCCAGTACTTC
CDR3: CASSALSFAGSQETQYF

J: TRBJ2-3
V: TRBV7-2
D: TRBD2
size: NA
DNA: TGTGCCAGCAGCGGAGAGGAGCGGGAAGGCACAGATACGCAGTATTTT
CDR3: CASSGEEREGTDTQYF

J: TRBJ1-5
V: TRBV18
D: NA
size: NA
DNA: TGTGCCAGCTCACCACCCGGGGGCGAGAATCAGCCCCAGCATTTT
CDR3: CASSPPGGENQPQHF

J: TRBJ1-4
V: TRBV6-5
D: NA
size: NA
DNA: TGTGCCAGCAGTTACGCGGCAACTAATGAAAAACTGTTTTTT
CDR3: CASSYAATNEKLFF

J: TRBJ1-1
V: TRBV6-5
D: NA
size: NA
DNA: TGTGCCAGCAGCCCCGGGGGGGGTAGAAGGACTGAAGCTTTCTTT
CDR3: CASSPGGGRRTEAFF

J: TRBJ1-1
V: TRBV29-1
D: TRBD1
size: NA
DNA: TGCAGCGTGAAGGGACAGCAGAACACTGAAGCTTTCTTT
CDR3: CSVKGQQNTEAFF

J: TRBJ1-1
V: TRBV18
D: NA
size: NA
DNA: TGTGCCAGCTCACCGGGAAGGACTGAAGCTTTCTTT
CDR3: CASSPGRTEAFF

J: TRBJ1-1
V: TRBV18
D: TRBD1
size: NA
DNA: TGTGCCAGCTCCCCCAGGGGGGGCGGGCAAAGGGACACTGAAGCTTTCTTT
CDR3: CASSPRGGGQRDTEAFF

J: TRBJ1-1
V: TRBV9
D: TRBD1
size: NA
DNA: TGTGCCAGCAGCGTAGGAGGACAGGTTGGTTGGACTGAAGCTTTCTTT
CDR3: CASSVGGQVGWTEAFF

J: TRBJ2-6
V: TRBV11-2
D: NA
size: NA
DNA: TGTGCCAGCAGCTTAGAGGTACGGGCCTCTGGGGCCAACGTCCTGACTTTC
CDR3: CASSLEVRASGANVLTF

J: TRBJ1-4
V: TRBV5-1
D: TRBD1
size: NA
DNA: TGCGCCAGCAGCCGTTGGGACAGAGAGGATGAAAAACTGTTTTTT
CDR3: CASSRWDREDEKLFF

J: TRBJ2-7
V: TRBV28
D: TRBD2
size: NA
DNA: TGTGCCAGCAGTTCCGGGACTAGCGACGAGCAGTACTTC
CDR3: CASSSGTSDEQYF

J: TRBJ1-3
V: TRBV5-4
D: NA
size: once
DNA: TGTGCCAGCAGCTTGGCAGGGACTGGAAACACCATATATTTT
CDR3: CASSLAGTGNTIYF

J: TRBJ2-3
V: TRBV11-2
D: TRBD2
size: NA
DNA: TGTGCCAGCAGCTCGACTAGCGGGAGGGCCGTGAATACGCAGTATTTT
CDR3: CASSSTSGRAVNTQYF

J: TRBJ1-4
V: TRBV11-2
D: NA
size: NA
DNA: TGTGCCAGCAGTTTTAGAGGGCAGTCTAATGAAAAACTGTTTTTT
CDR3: CASSFRGQSNEKLFF

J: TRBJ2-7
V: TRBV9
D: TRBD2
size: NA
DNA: TGTGCCAGCAGCGTATACCCCCAGCGGGGGGACTACGAGCAGTACTTC
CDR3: CASSVYPQRGDYEQYF

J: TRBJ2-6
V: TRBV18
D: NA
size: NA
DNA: TGTGCCAGCTCACCACCCGGTTCTGGGGCCAACGTCCTGACTTTC
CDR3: CASSPPGSGANVLTF

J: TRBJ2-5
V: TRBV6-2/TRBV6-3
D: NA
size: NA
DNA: TGTGCCAGCAGTATGTCGGGGGCTCAAGAGACCCAGTACTTC
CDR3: CASSMSGAQETQYF

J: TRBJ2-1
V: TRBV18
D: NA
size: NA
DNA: TGTGCCAGCTCACCTTTGATATTGGACAATACGAATGAGCAGTTCTTC
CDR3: CASSPLILDNTNEQFF

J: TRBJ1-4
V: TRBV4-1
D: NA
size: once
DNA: TGCGCCAGCAGCCCTCGGGACCGAGCTAATGAAAAACTGTTTTTT
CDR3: CASSPRDRANEKLFF

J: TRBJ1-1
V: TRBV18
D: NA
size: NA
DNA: TGTGCCAGCTCACCGTCGATGGACACTGAAGCTTTCTTT
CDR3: CASSPSMDTEAFF

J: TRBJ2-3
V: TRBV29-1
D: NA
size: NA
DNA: TGCAGCGCCCAACCATCCAATGCACGGGAGACGCAGTATTTT
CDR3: CSAQPSNARETQYF

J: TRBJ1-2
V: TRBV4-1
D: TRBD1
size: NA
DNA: TGCGCCAGCAGCCAGATTGACAGGGTAGGCTACACCTTC
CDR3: CASSQIDRVGYTF

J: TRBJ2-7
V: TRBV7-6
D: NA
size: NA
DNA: TGTGCCAGCAGCTCCGAACAGGGTCAGTACGCTAGGCAGTACTTC
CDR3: CASSSEQGQYARQYF

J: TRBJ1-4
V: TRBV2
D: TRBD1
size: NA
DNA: TGTGCCAGCAGTACCGGGACAGGGGGCATAAATGAAAAACTGTTTTTT
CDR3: CASSTGTGGINEKLFF

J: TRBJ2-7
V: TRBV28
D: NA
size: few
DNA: TGTGCCAGCAGTGCCCCCAGGCCCCCCTACGAGCAGTACTTC
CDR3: CASSAPRPPYEQYF

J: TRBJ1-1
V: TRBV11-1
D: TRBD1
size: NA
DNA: TGTGCCAGCAGCTTATCCAGGGGGACGCCTGAAGCTTTCTTT
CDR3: CASSLSRGTPEAFF

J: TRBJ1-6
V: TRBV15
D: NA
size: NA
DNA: TGTGCCACCAGCAGAGAATTTGATTCACCCCTCCACTTT
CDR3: CATSREFDSPLHF

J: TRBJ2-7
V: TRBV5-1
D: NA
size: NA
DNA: TGCGCCAGCAGCTTGCAACTCGGGAGATCCTACGAGCAGTACTTC
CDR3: CASSLQLGRSYEQYF

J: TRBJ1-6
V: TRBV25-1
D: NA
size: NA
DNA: TGTGCCAGCAGTGAACCAGGAAAAAATTCACCCCTCCACTTT
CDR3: CASSEPGKNSPLHF

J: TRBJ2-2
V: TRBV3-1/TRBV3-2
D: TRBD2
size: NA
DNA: TGTGCCAGCAGCCAAGATGGGGTAGCGGGAGGGTCCGGGGAGCTGTTTTTT
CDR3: CASSQDGVAGGSGELFF

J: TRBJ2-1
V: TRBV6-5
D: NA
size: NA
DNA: TGTGCCAGCAGTTACTCGTGGGACAATGAGCAGTTCTTC
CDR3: CASSYSWDNEQFF

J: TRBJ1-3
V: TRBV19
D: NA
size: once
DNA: TGTGCCAGTACCTCAGAAGGCTCCGGGCCAGTCACTGGAAACACCATATATTTT
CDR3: CASTSEGSGPVTGNTIYF

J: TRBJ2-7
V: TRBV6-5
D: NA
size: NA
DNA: TGTGCCAGCACCCGCTCACCGGGGAGCGAGCAGTACTTC
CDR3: CASTRSPGSEQYF

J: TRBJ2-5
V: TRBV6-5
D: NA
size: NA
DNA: TGTGCCAGCAGTTACTCGAGTCCGGCACAGCGACTTGAGTACTTC
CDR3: CASSYSSPAQRLEYF

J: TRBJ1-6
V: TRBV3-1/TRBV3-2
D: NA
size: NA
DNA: TGTGCCAGCAGCTCCGGGGTCTCCTATAATTCACCCCTCCACTTT
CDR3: CASSSGVSYNSPLHF

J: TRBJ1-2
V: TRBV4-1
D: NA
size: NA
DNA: TGCGCCAGCAGCCAAGGGACCGCGAACTATGGCTACACCTTC
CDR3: CASSQGTANYGYTF